This TCR beta chain was recovered during a study of T cell repertoires in ileal Crohn's disease. Stated time point: neoterminal ileum biopsy at postoperative endoscopy, about 6 months after surgery. Patients were adults with ileal or ileocolonic Crohn's disease needing resection. Data came from immunoSEQ multiplex PCR; TCRdb stores just in-frame clones and leaves some out. The sample consists of 13,000 or so clones, over 60% of them appearing once. The sequence came from an adult with Crohn's disease. Sequencing was performed on ileal tissue.

The CDR3 bases are TGTGCCAGCAGCTTAGATAAGGGGGCCGGGGAGCTGTTTTTT. Protein: CASSLDKGAGELFF. V and J are TRBV11-3 and TRBJ2-2; perhaps TRBD1 as D (6 bases). Germline V gene data show CDR1 as SGHNT and CDR2 as YENEEA. The CDR3 is made up of 14 amino acids. V lost 0 bases to trimming and J lost 6 bases, with 8 bases between them.